Below, one TCR beta chain is given with its context. Its target is unknown. The sample comes from a study of cytomegalovirus exposure and HLA in healthy donors. Trimming pared 1 base from V and 7 bases from J, leaving 11 bases between. The CDR3 totals 14 residues. Germline CDR1 and CDR2: LNHDA and SQIVND (reference sequence). The PCR made use of 60 Vbeta and 13 Jbeta primers. Repertoires were generated with immunoSEQ multiplex PCR, while TCRdb's copy carries only in-frame clones and drops some. Counted here are around 110,000 clones, roughly four fifths occurring once; the ten biggest clones make up about 1.6%. General study findings and limits: When analyzed later, a missense DCLRE1C variant was found to be linked to TCR beta V- and J-gene trimming. The authors excluded some V segments, including TRBV6-2 and TRBV6-3, as indistinguishable.

The source material was PBMCs. This receptor was obtained from a man aged 50 to 59 in good health and CMV-seronegative. The V call is TRBV19, the J call TRBJ1-3; D is ambiguous. In nucleotides, the CDR3 is TGTGCCAGTAGTATAGGGCCGGTCGGGAACACCATATATTTT. It codes for CASSIGPVGNTIYF.